The clone carrying this T cell receptor beta chain was counted only a few times. TCRdb processed the 5' RACE reads anew with MiXCR; each CDR3 protein has one entry. Of 470,000 or so distinct CDR3 sequences in the sample, around a quarter were seen once. The sample originates from a study of T-cell memory formation after mild COVID-19. The CDR3 contains 16 residues. The V end was cut by 2 bases, the J end by 2 bases, with 12 bases between. The V gene's germline CDR1 is MGHRA and CDR2 YSYEKL. This chain joins TRBV4-1 and TRBJ2-2; possible D gene TRBD2, 6 bases. This receptor was obtained from an adult woman who had mild COVID-19 (a few samples of this study predate the infection). Cell type and time point are not known. The sequenced material came from PBMCs or a T cell subset sorted from them (not recorded which). The CDR3 nucleotides are TGCGCCAGCAGCCAAATCTCCGGGGGAAACACCGGGGAGCTGTTTTTT. This encodes CASSQISGGNTGELFF.